One sample yielded the 23 T cell receptor beta chains listed below, sequenced in a study of a mutant IDH1 vaccine in newly diagnosed glioma. These TCRs' antigens remain unknown. This sample's time point: week 35, safety follow-up. The investigators gave 300 ug of mutant IDH1 20-mer peptide in each vaccine dose, together with topical imiquimod. Using immunoSEQ multiplex PCR, the repertoire was profiled, and TCRdb retains in-frame clones only, with some absent. The sample holds approximately 44,000 clones; around 80% are singletons and the top ten take 9% to 15%. This specimen consisted of PBMCs, obtained from a glioma patient whose treatment included an IDH1 peptide vaccine. Receptor source: a man aged 35-49 years with glioma.

This clone showed up just once. The J gene is TRBJ1-4, the V gene TRBV9; 7 nucleotides align to TRBD1. Germline CDR1 is SGDLS and CDR2 is YYNGEE. V gave up 4 bases and J gave up 4 bases; unmatched junction bases: 4. The CDR3 loop spans 14 amino acids. CDR3 coding DNA: TGTGCCAGCAGCCGGGGACAGATTAATGAAAAACTGTTTTTT. Protein product: CASSRGQINEKLFF.

This chain uses TRBV19 with TRBJ2-5, with D maybe TRBD1 (5 bases). V lost 4 bases to trimming and J lost 2 bases, with 11 bases between them. This CDR3 is built from 14 residues. CDR1 and CDR2 from the germline V gene are LNHDA and SQIVND (reference sequence). In DNA, the CDR3 is TGTGCCAGTAGTAGATTAGACAGACAAGAGACCCAGTACTTC. This encodes CASSRLDRQETQYF.

In this sample, this clone turned up many times. The chain employs TRBV6-1 and TRBJ2-1; 9 nucleotides line up with TRBD2. The junction had 11 bases not matched to a gene; V was cut back by 7 bases and J by 7 bases. Germline CDR1 and CDR2: MNHNS and SASEGT. CDR3 length equals 15 residues. CDR3 bases: TGTGCCAGCAAAGAGACCCCTGCGGGAGGGAATGAGCAGTTCTTC. Translated: CASKETPAGGNEQFF.

This rearrangement joins TRBV2 to TRBJ2-7; D is unclear. The length of the CDR3 is 16 residues. Germline lookup yields CDR1 SNHLY and CDR2 FYNNEI. V was trimmed by 2 bases and J by 4 bases, leaving 18 bases between them. Written as DNA, the CDR3 is TGTGCCAGCAGTGAATTTGTACCAAGGCTCGGGTACGAGCAGTACGTC. Residues: CASSEFVPRLGYEQYV.

V usage is TRBV5-5 and J usage is TRBJ2-3; 10 bases map to TRBD2. The CDR3 is made up of 17 amino acids. Germline V lookup: CDR1 SGHKS, CDR2 YYEKEE (reference sequence). The V gene end was trimmed by 3 bases and the J gene end by 3 bases; junction bases not matched to a gene: 10. This chain's CDR3 is CASSSLKREGRTDTQYF. CDR3 coding DNA: TGTGCCAGCAGCTCCTTGAAGCGGGAGGGCCGGACAGATACGCAGTATTTT.

The rearrangement joins TRBV2 to TRBJ2-1; 9 bases match TRBD2. Germline CDR1 is SNHLY and CDR2 is FYNNEI. The CDR3 is 18 residues long. J lost 1 base, V lost 7 bases, and 14 bases had no gene match. Written as DNA, the CDR3 is TGTGCCAGCACCGGTGGTAGCGGGAGAGGGTCATCCTACAATGAGCAGTTCTTC. The encoded protein is CASTGGSGRGSSYNEQFF.

The chain is built from TRBV7-9 and TRBJ1-1; a weak D match, TRBD1 (6 bases). From germline, CDR1 is SEHNR and CDR2 FQNEAQ (reference sequence). The CDR3 loop spans 13 amino acids. Trimming shortened V by 5 bases and J by 3 bases, and 10 bases separated the two germline ends. The CDR3 nucleotides read TGTGCCAGCAGCGGGAGGGGGGACACTGAAGCTTTCTTT. This codes for CASSGRGDTEAFF.

The chain employs TRBV7-9 and TRBJ2-1; TRBD1 might be the D (5 bases). CDR3 length: 16 residues. The ends were cut back, 1 base at V and 8 bases at J, with 18 bases in the middle. CDR1 and CDR2 (germline): SEHNR, FQNEAQ (reference sequence). The CDR3: CASSLEGRATVDEQFF. The CDR3 coding sequence is TGTGCCAGCAGCTTAGAGGGCAGGGCTACTGTGGATGAGCAGTTCTTC.

This clone turned up a few times. V gene TRBV19 combines with J gene TRBJ1-3, with a tentative D call TRBD1 (6 bases). Germline CDR1 LNHDA, CDR2 SQIVND (reference sequence). The V gene lost 7 bases and the J gene lost 0 bases, with 16 bases spanning the gap. The CDR3 has 16 residues. CDR3 DNA: TGTGCCAGTAAAGACCCAGGGGAGTACTCTGGAAACACCATATATTTT. It is translated as CASKDPGEYSGNTIYF. The full variable domain, in which reference TRBV19 and TRBJ1-3 provide the parts outside the CDR3, is DGGITQSPKYLFRKEGQNVTLSCEQNLNHDAMYWYRQDPGQGLRLIYYSQIVNDFQKGDIAEGYSVSREKKESFPLTVTSAQKNPTAFYLCASKDPGEYSGNTIYFGEGSWLTVV.

V is TRBV28 and J is TRBJ1-2, with D unresolved. Germline loops: CDR1 MDHEN, CDR2 SYDVKM. CDR3 length: 11 amino acids. Between the trimmed V and J ends, which lost 6 bases and 8 bases, there was a span of 10 bases. The CDR3 sequence is CASSSFGGYTF. The CDR3 nucleotides are TGTGCCAGCAGCTCCTTTGGGGGCTACACCTTC.

This chain uses TRBV2 with TRBJ2-2; D is ambiguous. The germline gives CDR1 SNHLY, CDR2 FYNNEI. This CDR3 is 14 amino acids long. Trimming shortened V by 5 bases and J by 3 bases, and 10 bases separated the two germline ends. The CDR3 region is CASSITADTGELFF. The CDR3 nucleotides read TGTGCCAGCAGTATCACGGCGGACACCGGGGAGCTGTTTTTT.

This clone came up a few times. The rearrangement links TRBV29-1 to TRBJ1-1; no definite D call. There are 14 residues in the CDR3. Germline values: CDR1 SQVTM, CDR2 ANQGSEA. Trimming took off 4 bases at V and 0 bases at J, with 12 bases between the two ends. Here the CDR3 reads CSVVGRFMNTEAFF. The DNA of the CDR3 is TGCAGCGTTGTGGGCAGGTTCATGAACACTGAAGCTTTCTTT.

In this sample, this clone turned up a few times. The V gene is TRBV6-6, the J gene TRBJ2-1, with D maybe TRBD2 (6 bases). This CDR3 spans 15 amino acids. Trimming took 6 bases from V and 0 from J, leaving 12 bases between them. CDR1 is MNHNY, CDR2 SVGAGI, per germline (reference sequence). CDR3 sequence reads: CASSPGGTSYNEQFF. Here the CDR3 DNA reads TGTGCCAGCAGCCCGGGCGGGACCTCCTACAATGAGCAGTTCTTC.

This clone was counted between two and nine times. The J gene is TRBJ2-7, the V gene TRBV10-3; 8 positions match TRBD2. This CDR3 comprises 15 residues. Germline V lookup: CDR1 ENHRY, CDR2 SYGVKD. J lost 2 bases, V lost 3 bases, and 6 bases had no gene match. The CDR3 sequence: CAISEVLADTYEQYF. CDR3 DNA sequence: TGTGCCATCAGTGAAGTACTAGCGGACACCTACGAGCAGTACTTC.

This clone was seen once. This chain joins TRBV5-6 and TRBJ2-5, with D perhaps assigned TRBD1 or TRBD2 (5 bases each). Trimming shortened V by 0 bases and J by 2 bases, and 14 bases separated the two germline ends. The CDR3 sequence is 16 residues long. Germline V lookup: CDR1 SGHDT, CDR2 YYEEEE. DNA for the CDR3: TGTGCCAGCAGCTTGGCCGGGACCGCTCTACAAGAGACCCAGTACTTC. Encoded protein: CASSLAGTALQETQYF.

In its sample, this clone was seen once. The J gene is TRBJ2-1, the V gene TRBV9, with TRBD2 as a possible D gene (6 bases). The germline V gene encodes CDR1 SGDLS and CDR2 YYNGEE. V gave up 5 bases and J gave up 5 bases, with 14 bases separating them. The CDR3 is made up of 14 amino acids. CDR3 DNA: TGTGCCAGCAGAGCGGGTCCCGGGGACAATGAGCAGTTCTTC. This gives the protein CASRAGPGDNEQFF.

CDR3 sequence (DNA): TGTGCCAGCAGCTCCTACAGTGCTCCGAATTCACCCCTCCACTTT. Protein: CASSSYSAPNSPLHF. The chain joins TRBV5-6 to TRBJ1-6; D unresolved. CDR3 length equals 15 residues. CDR1 is SGHDT, CDR2 YYEEEE, per germline. Trimming removed 3 bases from V and 7 bases from J, with 14 bases in between.

This chain uses TRBV7-2 with TRBJ1-5; possibly TRBD1 for D (5 bases). Germline V CDR1 and CDR2: SGHTA, FQGNSA. This CDR3 spans 16 amino acids. V was shortened by 2 bases and J by 2 bases, with 13 bases between the two germline ends. CDR3 in amino acids: CASSLRTSGGNQPQHF. Written as DNA, the CDR3 is TGTGCCAGCAGCTTAAGGACCTCGGGGGGCAATCAGCCCCAGCATTTT.

The chain joins TRBV6-5 to TRBJ1-1; D not certain. The CDR3 contains 14 residues. Trimming removed 5 bases at V and 4 bases at J, with 14 bases between. Germline lookup yields CDR1 MNHEY and CDR2 SVGAGI. The CDR3 spells CASSRQKRFTEAFF. DNA of the CDR3: TGTGCCAGCAGTCGCCAAAAGCGCTTCACTGAAGCTTTCTTT.

V gene TRBV4-1 combines with J gene TRBJ2-2; D tentatively reads TRBD1 or TRBD2 (5 bases each). V lost 0 bases and J lost 7, with 21 bases in between. This CDR3 spans 18 amino acids. Germline lookup yields CDR1 MGHRA and CDR2 YSYEKL. The CDR3 nucleotides are TGCGCCAGCAGCCAAGAGACCCCACAACAGGACTTCGGCGGGGAGCTGTTTTTT. This sequence encodes CASSQETPQQDFGGELFF.

V and J are TRBV29-1 and TRBJ2-1; TRBD1 aligns across 9 bases. The ends lost 7 bases at V and 1 base at J; junction bases unmatched: 2. CDR1 and CDR2 from the germline V gene are SQVTM and ANQGSEA. The CDR3 runs 13 residues. This CDR3 is CSAGQGSYNEQFF. In nucleotides, the CDR3 is TGCAGCGCGGGACAGGGATCCTACAATGAGCAGTTCTTC.

The chain employs TRBV7-2 and TRBJ2-5; weak D call: TRBD1 (5 bases). Germline-derived CDR1 and CDR2 are SGHTA and FQGNSA. The V gene lost 1 base and the J gene lost 9 bases, with 27 bases spanning the gap. The length of the CDR3 is 18 residues. Written as DNA, the CDR3 is TGTGCCAGCAGCTTAGTTAGCCTGAAGGACCAGGCTCAAGGGGCCCAGTACTTC. Translating it yields CASSLVSLKDQAQGAQYF.

The rearrangement links TRBV7-9 to TRBJ2-2, with TRBD1 as a possible D gene (6 bases). CDR1 is SEHNR and CDR2 is FQNEAQ in the germline V gene (reference sequence). The CDR3 has 13 amino acids. Trimming stripped 5 bases from V and 6 bases from J, with 10 bases between. This CDR3 is CASSGGPAGELFF. The CDR3 region has the DNA TGTGCCAGCAGCGGGGGCCCGGCCGGGGAGCTGTTTTTT.